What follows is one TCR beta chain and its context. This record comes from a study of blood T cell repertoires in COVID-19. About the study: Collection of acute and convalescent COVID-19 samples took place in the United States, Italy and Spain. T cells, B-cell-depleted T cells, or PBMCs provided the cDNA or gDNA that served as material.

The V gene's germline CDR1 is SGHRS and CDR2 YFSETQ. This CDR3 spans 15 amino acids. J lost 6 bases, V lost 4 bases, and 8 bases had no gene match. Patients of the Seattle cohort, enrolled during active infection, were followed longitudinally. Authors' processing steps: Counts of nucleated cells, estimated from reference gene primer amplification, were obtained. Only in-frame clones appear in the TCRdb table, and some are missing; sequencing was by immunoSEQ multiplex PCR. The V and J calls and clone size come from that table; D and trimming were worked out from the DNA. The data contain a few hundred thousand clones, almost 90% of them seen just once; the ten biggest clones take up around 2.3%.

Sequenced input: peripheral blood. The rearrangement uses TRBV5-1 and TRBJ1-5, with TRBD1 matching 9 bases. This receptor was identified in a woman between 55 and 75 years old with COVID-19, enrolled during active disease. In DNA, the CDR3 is TGCGCCAGCAGCGCGGGGGACAGGGAGGGTCAGCCCCAGCATTTT. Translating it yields CASSAGDREGQPQHF.